This TCR beta chain was found in a study of blood T cell repertoires in COVID-19. Study as a whole: Italy, Spain and the United States were the sources of the convalescent and acute COVID-19 samples. T cells, B-cell-depleted T cells, or PBMCs supplied cDNA or gDNA.

In the original analysis: Amplification from reference gene primers served as the basis for estimated nucleated cell counts. The table came from immunoSEQ multiplex PCR; TCRdb's copy has only in-frame clones and leaves some out. The V and J calls and the clone size are those of that table, but D and trimming were determined from the DNA. This table holds around 180,000 clones, around three quarters found once. This CDR3 region has 15 residues. CDR1 ENHRY and CDR2 SYGVKD come from the germline V gene. V was clipped by 9 bases and J by 4 bases; unmatched bases: 12. Sequenced material: peripheral blood. This TCR was recovered from a man in his 70s with active or convalescent COVID-19. This chain links TRBV10-3 with TRBJ1-2, with 9 positions matching TRBD1. The CDR3 region is CAITPDRGIGYGYTF. CDR3 coding DNA: TGTGCCATAACGCCGGACAGGGGTATTGGCTATGGCTACACCTTC.